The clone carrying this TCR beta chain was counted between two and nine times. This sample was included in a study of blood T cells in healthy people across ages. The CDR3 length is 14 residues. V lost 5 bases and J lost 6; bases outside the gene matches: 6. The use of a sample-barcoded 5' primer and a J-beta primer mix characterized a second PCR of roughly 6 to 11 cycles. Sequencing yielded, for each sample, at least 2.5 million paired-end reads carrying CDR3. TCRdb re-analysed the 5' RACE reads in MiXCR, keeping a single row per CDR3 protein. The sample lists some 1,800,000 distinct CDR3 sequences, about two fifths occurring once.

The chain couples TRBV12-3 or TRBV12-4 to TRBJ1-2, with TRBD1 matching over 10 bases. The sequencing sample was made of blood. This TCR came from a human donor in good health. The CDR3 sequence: CASSLTGGKHGYTF. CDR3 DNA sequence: TGTGCCAGCAGTCTGACAGGGGGCAAACATGGCTACACCTTC.